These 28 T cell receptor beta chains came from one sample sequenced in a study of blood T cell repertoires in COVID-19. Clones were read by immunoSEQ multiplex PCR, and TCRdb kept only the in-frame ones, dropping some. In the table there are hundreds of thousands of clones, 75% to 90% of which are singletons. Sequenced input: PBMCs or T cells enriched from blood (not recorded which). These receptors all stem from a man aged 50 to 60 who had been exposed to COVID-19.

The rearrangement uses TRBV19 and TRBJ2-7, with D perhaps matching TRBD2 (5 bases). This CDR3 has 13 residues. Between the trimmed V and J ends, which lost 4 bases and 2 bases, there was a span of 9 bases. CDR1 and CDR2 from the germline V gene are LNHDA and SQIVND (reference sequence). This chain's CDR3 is CASSKDLTYEQYF. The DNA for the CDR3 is TGTGCCAGTAGTAAGGACTTGACCTACGAGCAGTACTTC.

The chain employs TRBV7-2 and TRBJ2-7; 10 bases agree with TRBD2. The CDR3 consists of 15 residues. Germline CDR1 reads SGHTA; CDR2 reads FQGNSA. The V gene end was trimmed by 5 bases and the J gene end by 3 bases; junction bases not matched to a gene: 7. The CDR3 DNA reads TGTGCCAGCAGCCCAAGGCTAGCGGGGGACTACGAGCAGTACTTC. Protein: CASSPRLAGDYEQYF.

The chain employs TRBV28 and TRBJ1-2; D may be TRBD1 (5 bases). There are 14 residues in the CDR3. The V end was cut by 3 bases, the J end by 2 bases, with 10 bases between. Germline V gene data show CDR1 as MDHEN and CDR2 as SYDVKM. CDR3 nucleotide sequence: TGTGCCAGCAGTTTTGTGGGGCTAAACTATGGCTACACCTTC. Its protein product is CASSFVGLNYGYTF.

The CDR3 DNA follows: TGTGCCAGCAGTGAGTTTCTTTATTACGGGACTCCTTATTTT. This encodes CASSEFLYYGTPYF. The chain has TRBV6-1 and TRBJ1-3; the D gene is possibly TRBD1 (5 bases). V lost 3 bases, J lost 16 bases, and 22 bases lay in between. Germline values: CDR1 MNHNS, CDR2 SASEGT. This CDR3 is 14 amino acids long.

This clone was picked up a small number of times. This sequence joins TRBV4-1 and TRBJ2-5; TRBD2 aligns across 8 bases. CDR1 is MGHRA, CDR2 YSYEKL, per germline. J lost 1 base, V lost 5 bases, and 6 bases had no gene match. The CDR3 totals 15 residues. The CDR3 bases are TGCGCCAGCAGCTTCCGGACTAGCTCCCAAGAGACCCAGTACTTC. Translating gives CASSFRTSSQETQYF.

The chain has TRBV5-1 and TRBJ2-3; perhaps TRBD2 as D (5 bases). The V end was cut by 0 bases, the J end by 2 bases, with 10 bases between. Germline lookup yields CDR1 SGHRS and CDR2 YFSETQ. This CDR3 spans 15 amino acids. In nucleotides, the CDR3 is TGCGCCAGCAGCTTGGATCCGCGGGTCACAGATACGCAGTATTTT. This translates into CASSLDPRVTDTQYF.

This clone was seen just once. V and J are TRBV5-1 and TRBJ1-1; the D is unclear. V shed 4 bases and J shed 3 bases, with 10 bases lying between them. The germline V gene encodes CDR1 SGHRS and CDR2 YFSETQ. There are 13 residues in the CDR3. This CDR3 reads CASSGTPYTEAFF. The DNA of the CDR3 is TGCGCCAGCAGCGGTACACCTTACACTGAAGCTTTCTTT.

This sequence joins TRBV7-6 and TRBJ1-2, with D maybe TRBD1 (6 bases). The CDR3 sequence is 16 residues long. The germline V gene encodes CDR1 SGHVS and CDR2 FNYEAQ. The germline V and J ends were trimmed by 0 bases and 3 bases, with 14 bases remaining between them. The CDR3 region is CASSLAGGGADYGYTF. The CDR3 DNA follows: TGTGCCAGCAGCTTAGCTGGGGGGGGCGCTGACTATGGCTACACCTTC. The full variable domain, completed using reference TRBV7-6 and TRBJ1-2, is GAGVSQSPRYKVTKRGQDVALRCDPISGHVSLYWYRQALGQGPEFLTYFNYEAQQDKSGLPNDRFSAERPEGSISTLTIQRTEQRDSAMYRCASSLAGGGADYGYTFGSGTRLTVV.

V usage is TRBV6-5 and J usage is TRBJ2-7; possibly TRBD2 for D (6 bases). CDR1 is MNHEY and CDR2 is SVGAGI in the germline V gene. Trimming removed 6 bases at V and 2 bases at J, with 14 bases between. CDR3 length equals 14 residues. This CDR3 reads CASRGTYSTYEQYF. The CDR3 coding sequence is TGTGCCAGCAGGGGGACTTATTCGACCTACGAGCAGTACTTC.

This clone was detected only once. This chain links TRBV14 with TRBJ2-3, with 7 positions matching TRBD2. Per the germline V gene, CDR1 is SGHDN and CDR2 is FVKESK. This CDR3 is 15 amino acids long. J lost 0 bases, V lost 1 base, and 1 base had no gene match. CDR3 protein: CASSQGTRSTDTQYF. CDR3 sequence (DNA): TGTGCCAGCAGCCAAGGGACTAGGAGCACAGATACGCAGTATTTT.

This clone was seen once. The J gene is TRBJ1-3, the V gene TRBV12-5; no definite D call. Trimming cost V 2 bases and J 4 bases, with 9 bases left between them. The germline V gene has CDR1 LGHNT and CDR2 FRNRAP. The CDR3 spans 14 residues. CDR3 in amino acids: CASGLSPSGNTIYF. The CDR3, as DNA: TGTGCTAGTGGTTTGTCCCCGTCCGGAAACACCATATATTTT.

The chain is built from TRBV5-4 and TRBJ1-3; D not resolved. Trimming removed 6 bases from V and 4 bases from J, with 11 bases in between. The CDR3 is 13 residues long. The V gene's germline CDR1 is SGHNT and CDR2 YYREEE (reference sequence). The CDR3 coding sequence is TGTGCCAGCACCGAACGAGGGGGAAACACCATATATTTT. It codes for CASTERGGNTIYF.

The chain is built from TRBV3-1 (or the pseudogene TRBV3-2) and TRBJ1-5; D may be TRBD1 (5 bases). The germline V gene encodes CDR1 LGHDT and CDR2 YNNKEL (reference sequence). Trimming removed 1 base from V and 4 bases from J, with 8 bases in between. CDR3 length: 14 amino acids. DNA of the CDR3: TGTGCCAGCAGCCAAGGGTCAGGGAATCAGCCCCAGCATTTT. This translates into CASSQGSGNQPQHF.

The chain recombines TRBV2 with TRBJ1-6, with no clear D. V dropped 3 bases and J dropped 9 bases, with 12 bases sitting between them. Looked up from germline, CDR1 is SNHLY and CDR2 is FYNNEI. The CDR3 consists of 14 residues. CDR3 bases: TGTGCCAGCAGTGAGGGGAGAGGCAGTTCACCCCTCCACTTT. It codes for CASSEGRGSSPLHF.

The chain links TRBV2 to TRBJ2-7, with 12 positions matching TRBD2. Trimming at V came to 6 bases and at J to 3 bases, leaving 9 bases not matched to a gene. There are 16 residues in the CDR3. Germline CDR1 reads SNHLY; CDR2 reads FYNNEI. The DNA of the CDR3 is TGTGCCAGCAGGAGTGGACTAGCGGGGAGGTACTACGAGCAGTACTTC. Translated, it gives CASRSGLAGRYYEQYF.

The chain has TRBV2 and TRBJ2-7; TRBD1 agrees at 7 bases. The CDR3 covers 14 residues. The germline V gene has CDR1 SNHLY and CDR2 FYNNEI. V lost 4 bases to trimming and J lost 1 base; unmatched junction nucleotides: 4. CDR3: CASSAQGRSYEQYF. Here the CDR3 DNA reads TGTGCCAGCAGTGCACAGGGGAGATCCTACGAGCAGTACTTC.

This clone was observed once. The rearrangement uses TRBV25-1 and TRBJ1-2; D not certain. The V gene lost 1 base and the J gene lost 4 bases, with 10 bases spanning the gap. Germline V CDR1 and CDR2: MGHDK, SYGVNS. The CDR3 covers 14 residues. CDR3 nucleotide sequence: TGTGCCAGCAGTGAATTTGAGGGCAGCTATGGCTACACCTTC. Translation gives CASSEFEGSYGYTF.

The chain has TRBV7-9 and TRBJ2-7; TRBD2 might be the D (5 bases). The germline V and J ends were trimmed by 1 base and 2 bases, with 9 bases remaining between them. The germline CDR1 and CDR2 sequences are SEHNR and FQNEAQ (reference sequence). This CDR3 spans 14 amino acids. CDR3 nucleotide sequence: TGTGCCAGCAGCTTAGTAGCGTCTACCTACGAGCAGTACTTC. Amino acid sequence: CASSLVASTYEQYF.

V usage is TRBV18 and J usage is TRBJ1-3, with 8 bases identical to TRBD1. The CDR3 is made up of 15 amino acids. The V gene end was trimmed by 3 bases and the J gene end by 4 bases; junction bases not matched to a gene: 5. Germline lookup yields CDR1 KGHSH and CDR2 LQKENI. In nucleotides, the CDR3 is TGTGCCAGCTCACCCCGGACAGGGCCAGGAAACACCATATATTTT. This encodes CASSPRTGPGNTIYF. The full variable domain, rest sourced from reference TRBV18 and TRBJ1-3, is NAGVMQNPRHLVRRRGQEARLRCSPMKGHSHVYWYRQLPEEGLKFMVYLQKENIIDESGMPKERFSAEFPKEGPSILRIQQVVRGDSAAYFCASSPRTGPGNTIYFGEGSWLTVV.

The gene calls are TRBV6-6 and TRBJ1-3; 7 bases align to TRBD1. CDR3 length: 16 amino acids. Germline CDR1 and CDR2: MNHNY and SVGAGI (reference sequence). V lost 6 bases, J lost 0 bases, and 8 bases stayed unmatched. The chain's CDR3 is CASSYRGSRSGNTIYF. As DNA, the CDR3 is TGTGCCAGCAGCTACAGGGGCTCCCGCTCTGGAAACACCATATATTTT.

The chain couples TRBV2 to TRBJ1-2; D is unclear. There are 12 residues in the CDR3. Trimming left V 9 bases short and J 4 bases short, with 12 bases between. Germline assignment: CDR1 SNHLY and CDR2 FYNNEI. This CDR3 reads CASHRVLYGYTF. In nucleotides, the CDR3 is TGTGCCAGTCACCGGGTGCTCTATGGCTACACCTTC.

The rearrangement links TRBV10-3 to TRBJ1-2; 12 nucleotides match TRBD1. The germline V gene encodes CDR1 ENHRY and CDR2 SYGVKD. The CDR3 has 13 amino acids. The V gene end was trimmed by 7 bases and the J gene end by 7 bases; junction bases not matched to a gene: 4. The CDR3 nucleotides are TGTGCCATCACGGGACAGGGGGCATCTGGCTACACCTTC. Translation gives CAITGQGASGYTF.

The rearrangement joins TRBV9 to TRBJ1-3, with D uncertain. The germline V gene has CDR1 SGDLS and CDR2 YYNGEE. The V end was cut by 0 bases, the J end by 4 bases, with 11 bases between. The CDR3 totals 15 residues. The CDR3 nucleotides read TGTGCCAGCAGCGTAGGGGAGGTCACGGGAAACACCATATATTTT. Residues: CASSVGEVTGNTIYF.

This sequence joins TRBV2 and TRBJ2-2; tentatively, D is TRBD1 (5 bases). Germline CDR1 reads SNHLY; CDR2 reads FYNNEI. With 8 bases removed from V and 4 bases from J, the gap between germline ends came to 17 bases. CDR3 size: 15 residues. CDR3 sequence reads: CASFPAGLVTGELFF. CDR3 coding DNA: TGTGCCAGCTTCCCAGCAGGGTTGGTCACCGGGGAGCTGTTTTTT.

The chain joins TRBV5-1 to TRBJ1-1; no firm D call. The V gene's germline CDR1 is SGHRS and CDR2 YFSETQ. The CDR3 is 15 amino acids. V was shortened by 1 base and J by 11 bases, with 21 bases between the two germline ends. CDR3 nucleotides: TGCGCCAGCAGCTTGTTCCGTTTGGCACCCGTGATGGCTTTCTTT. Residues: CASSLFRLAPVMAFF.

The CDR3 nucleotides are TGTGCCAGCAGTCCGACCGGGACAGGGTTGGTTGGCTACACCTTC. This encodes CASSPTGTGLVGYTF. V usage is TRBV27 and J usage is TRBJ1-2; 9 nucleotides line up with TRBD1. The V segment lost 5 bases and the J segment 7 bases; nucleotides outside the gene matches: 11. The germline V gene has CDR1 MNHEY and CDR2 SMNVEV (reference sequence). The CDR3 has 15 residues.

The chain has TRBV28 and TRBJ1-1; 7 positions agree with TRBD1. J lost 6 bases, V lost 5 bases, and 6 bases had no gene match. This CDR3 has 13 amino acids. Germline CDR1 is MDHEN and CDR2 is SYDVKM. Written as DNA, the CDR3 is TGTGCCAGCAGTCCACAGGGGACGGCTGAAGCTTTCTTT. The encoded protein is CASSPQGTAEAFF.

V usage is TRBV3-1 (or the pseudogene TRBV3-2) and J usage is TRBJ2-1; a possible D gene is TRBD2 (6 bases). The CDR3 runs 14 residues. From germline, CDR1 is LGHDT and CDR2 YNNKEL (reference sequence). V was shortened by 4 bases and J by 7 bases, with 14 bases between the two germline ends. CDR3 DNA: TGTGCCAGCAGCCCCACTTGGGGGGTTAATGAGCAGTTCTTC. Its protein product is CASSPTWGVNEQFF.